A selection of T cell receptor beta chains follows, all from one sample in a study of CXCR3-negative and CXCR3-positive naive CD8 T cells. TCRdb re-called the 5' RACE reads and shows each CDR3 protein once, DNA omitted. This table lists 45,000 to 60,000 distinct CDR3 sequences. Sequencing input: naive CXCR3- CD8+ T cells from blood. These receptors were collected from a human donor in good health. Some clones in this sample may be carry-over from other donors' samples. Each CDR3 is given with its conserved first and last residue.

J | V | CDR3
TRBJ2-1 | TRBV3-1 | CASSQDSASGGAGTANEQFF
TRBJ2-5 | TRBV30 | CAWSVGYQETQYF
TRBJ2-3 | TRBV29-1 | CSVEGQGTDTQYF
TRBJ2-1 | TRBV7-2 | CASSPKAGGGSSYNEQFF
TRBJ2-7 | TRBV27 | CASSSGPFAYEQYF
TRBJ2-3 | TRBV4-3 | CASRSGTGHTDTQYF
TRBJ2-1 | TRBV29-1 | CSVEDLWGNAQQGEENEQFF
TRBJ2-2 | TRBV10-3 | CAITQGGTGELFF
TRBJ1-1 | TRBV5-1 | CASRRATGNTEAFF
TRBJ1-1 | TRBV5-1 | CASSSNSNTEAFF
TRBJ2-7 | TRBV7-3 | CASSLSSGPYEQYF
TRBJ2-1 | TRBV14 | CASSHLIAVPYNEQFF
TRBJ2-7 | TRBV7-2 | CASSLEGLGDRGPNEQYF
TRBJ2-3 | TRBV20-1 | CSAPTGTSGGDTDTQYF
TRBJ2-3 | TRBV7-8 | CASSPRASTDTQYF
TRBJ2-1 | TRBV6-4 | CASSEDGNSYNEQFF
TRBJ1-6 | TRBV6-1 | CASSSPAGQTSFYNSPLHF
TRBJ2-7 | TRBV19 | CASSVRPLSYEQYF
TRBJ2-7 | TRBV24-1 | CATSASGQGASYEQYF
TRBJ2-1 | TRBV7-9 | CASTEENNEQFF
TRBJ1-3 | TRBV7-9 | CASSGLFVGNTIYF
TRBJ1-4 | TRBV28 | CASSFDRGYEKLFF
TRBJ2-1 | TRBV14 | CASSQGYNEQFF
TRBJ2-2 | TRBV7-6 | CASSLAGELFF
TRBJ2-7 | TRBV20-1 | CSAQDRGRVYEQYF
TRBJ2-7 | TRBV5-1 | CASSAPTSLYEQYF
TRBJ1-1 | TRBV7-2 | CASSSGRLGEAFF
TRBJ2-7 | TRBV7-9 | CASSLVMGRTYEQYF
TRBJ2-5 | TRBV29-1 | CSVEKDIVQETQYF
TRBJ1-2 | TRBV20-1 | CSARTLDRFPNYGYTF
TRBJ2-5 | TRBV7-2 | CASSPSGTGRLGLAGRYF
TRBJ2-3 | TRBV7-6 | CATNSGVGDMQYF
TRBJ2-1 | TRBV20-1 | CSARGQSSYNEQFF
TRBJ2-5 | TRBV9 | CASSTSQETQYF
TRBJ2-4 | TRBV11-2 | CASSWGEGTKNIQYF
TRBJ2-2 | TRBV29-1 | CSVASGVNTGELFF
TRBJ2-7 | TRBV7-7 | CASSLAVGLYEQYF
TRBJ2-1 | TRBV7-9 | CASNSGLAGLYNEQFF
TRBJ2-7 | TRBV29-1 | CSVEGQHSYEQYF
TRBJ1-1 | TRBV29-1 | CSALLRDRGPSGTEAFF
TRBJ1-5 | TRBV27 | CASRQGVRNQPQHF
TRBJ2-5 | TRBV7-3 | CASSHRRSDRANQEFRTQYF